Below, one T cell receptor beta chain is given with its context. This sample was included in a study of identical twins' blood T cells. Trimming cost V 6 bases and J 5 bases, with 13 bases left between them. Per the germline V gene, CDR1 is SQVTM and CDR2 is ANQGSEA. The CDR3 has 12 residues. TCRdb reprocessed the 5' RACE reads with MiXCR, giving one entry per CDR3 protein. The sample holds hundreds of thousands of distinct CDR3 sequences, 28% seen once. This clonotype was sampled from a woman aged 18-49 years in good health. The source material was PBMCs. The rearrangement joins TRBV29-1 to TRBJ1-1; D gene uncertain. Here the CDR3 reads CSVSTRETEAFF. CDR3 bases: TGCAGCGTGTCCACCCGGGAAACTGAAGCTTTCTTT. The full variable domain, in which reference TRBV29-1 and TRBJ1-1 provide the parts outside the CDR3, is SAVISQKPSRDICQRGTSLTIQCQVDSQVTMMFWYRQQPGQSLTLIATANQGSEATYESGFVIDKFPISRPNLTFSTLTVSNMSPEDSSIYLCSVSTRETEAFFGQGTRLTVV.